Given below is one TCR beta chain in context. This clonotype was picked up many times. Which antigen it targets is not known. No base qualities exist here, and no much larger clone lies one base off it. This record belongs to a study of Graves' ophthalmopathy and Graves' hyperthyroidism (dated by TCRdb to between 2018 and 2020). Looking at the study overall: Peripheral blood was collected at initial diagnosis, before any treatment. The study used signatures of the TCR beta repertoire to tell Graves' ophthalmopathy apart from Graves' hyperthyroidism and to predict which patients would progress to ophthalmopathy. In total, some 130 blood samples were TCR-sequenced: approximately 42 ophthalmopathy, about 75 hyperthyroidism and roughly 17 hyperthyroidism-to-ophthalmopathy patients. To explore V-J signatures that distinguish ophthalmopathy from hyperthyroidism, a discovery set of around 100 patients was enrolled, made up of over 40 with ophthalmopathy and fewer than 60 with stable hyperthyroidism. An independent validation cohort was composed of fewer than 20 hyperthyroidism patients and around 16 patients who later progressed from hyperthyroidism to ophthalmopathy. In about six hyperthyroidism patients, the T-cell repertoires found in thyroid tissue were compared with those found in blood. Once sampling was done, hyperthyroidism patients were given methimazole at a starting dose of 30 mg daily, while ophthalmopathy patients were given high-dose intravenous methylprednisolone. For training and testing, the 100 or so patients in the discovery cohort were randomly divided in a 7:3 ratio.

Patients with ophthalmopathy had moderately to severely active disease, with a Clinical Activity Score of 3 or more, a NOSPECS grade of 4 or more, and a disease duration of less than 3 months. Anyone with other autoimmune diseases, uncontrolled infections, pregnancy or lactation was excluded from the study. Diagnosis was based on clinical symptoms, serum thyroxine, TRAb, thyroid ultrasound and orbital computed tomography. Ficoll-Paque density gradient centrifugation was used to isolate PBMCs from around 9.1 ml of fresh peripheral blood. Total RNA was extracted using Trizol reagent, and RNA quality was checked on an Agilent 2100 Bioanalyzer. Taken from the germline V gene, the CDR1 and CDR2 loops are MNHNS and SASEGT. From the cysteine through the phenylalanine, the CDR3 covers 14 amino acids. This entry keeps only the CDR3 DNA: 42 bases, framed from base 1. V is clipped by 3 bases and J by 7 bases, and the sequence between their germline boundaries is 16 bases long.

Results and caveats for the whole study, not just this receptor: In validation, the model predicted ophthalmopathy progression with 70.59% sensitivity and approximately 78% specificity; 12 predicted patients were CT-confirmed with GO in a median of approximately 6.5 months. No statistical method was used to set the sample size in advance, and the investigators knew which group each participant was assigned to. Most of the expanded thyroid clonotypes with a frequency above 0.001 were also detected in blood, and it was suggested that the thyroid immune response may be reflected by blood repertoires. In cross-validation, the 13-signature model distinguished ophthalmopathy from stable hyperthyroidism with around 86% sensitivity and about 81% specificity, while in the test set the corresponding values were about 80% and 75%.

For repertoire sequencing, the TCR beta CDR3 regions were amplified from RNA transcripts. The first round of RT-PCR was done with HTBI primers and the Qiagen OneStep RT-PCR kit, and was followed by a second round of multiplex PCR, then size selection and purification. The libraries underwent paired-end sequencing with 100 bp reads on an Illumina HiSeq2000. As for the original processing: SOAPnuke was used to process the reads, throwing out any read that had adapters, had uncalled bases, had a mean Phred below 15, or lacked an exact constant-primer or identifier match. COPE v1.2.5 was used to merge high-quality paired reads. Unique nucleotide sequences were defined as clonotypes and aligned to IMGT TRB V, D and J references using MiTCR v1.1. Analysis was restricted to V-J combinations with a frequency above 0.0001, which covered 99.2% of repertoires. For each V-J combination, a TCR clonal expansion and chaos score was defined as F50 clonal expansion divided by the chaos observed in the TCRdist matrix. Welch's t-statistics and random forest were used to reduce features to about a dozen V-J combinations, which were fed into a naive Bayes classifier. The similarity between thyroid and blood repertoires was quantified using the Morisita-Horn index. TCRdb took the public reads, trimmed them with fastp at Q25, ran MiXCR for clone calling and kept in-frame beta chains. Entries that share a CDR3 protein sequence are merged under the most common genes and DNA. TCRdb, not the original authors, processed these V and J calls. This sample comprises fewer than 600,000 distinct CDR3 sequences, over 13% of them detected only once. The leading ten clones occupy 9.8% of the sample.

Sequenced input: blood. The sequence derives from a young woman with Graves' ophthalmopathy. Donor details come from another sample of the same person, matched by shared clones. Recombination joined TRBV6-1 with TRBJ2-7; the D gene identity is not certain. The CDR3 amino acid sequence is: CASSDHGGDREQYF. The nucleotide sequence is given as TGTGCCAGCAGTGACCACGGCGGCGATAGAGAGCAGTACTTC.